This T cell receptor beta chain derives from a study of OX40 agonist ivuxolimab in advanced cancers. The germline V gene has CDR1 MNHEY and CDR2 SMNVEV (reference sequence). The CDR3 contains 15 residues. The junction had 4 bases not matched to a gene; V was cut back by 0 bases and J by 10 bases. Sequencing used immunoSEQ multiplex PCR; TCRdb keeps in-frame clones, though not all of them. This table holds 60,000 or so clones, 84% found once. The sequencing used CD4+ or CD8+ T cells sorted from blood, collected in a trial of the OX40 agonist ivuxolimab. This sequence joins TRBV27 and TRBJ1-6, with 9 bases aligning to TRBD1. The source is an adult with an advanced solid tumor such as melanoma, head and neck, liver or kidney cancer. The CDR3 reads CASSLSDRGRSPLHF. The CDR3 coding sequence is TGTGCCAGCAGTTTATCAGACAGGGGGAGATCACCCCTCCACTTT.